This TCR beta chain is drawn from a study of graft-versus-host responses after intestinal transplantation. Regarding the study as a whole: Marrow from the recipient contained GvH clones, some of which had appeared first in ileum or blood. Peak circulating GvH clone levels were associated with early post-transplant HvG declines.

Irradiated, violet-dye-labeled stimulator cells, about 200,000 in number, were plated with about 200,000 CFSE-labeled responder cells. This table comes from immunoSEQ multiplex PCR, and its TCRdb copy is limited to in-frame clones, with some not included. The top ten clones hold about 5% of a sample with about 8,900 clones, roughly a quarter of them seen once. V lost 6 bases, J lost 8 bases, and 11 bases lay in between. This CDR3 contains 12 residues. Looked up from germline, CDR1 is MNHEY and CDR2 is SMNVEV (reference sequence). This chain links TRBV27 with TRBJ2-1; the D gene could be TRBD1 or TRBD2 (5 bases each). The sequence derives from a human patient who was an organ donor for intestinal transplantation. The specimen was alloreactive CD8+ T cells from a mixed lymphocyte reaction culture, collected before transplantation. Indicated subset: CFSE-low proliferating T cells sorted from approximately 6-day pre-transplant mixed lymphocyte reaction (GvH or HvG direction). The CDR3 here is CASSLMGDEQFF. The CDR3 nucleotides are TGTGCCAGCAGCCTTATGGGGGATGAGCAGTTCTTC.